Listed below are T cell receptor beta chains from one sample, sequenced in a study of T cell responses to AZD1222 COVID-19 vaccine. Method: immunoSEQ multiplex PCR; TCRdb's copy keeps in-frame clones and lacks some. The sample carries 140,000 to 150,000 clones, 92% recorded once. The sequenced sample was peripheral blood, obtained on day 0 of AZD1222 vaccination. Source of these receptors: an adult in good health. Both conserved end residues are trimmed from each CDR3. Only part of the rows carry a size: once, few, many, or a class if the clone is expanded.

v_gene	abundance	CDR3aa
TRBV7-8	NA	ASSLTRLAMGANVLT
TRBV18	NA	ASSPLRGSYEQY
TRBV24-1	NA	ATSQAGSTDTQY
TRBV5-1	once	ASSLFPGEGEQY
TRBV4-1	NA	ASSQEQVALRGYT
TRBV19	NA	ASTAESPDTQY
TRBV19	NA	ASSTRDAKAYNEQF
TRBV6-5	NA	ASPGTSSEQY
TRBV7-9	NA	ASSITSGRTDTQY
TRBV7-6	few	ASSLGEGGQVSYEQY
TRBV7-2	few	ASRIRGTEAF
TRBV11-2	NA	ASSRGTGPPDTQY
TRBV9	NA	ATPVCEQY
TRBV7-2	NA	ASSRRPGANEKLF
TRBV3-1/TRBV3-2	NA	ASSQIGNQPQH
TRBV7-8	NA	ASSFPGQGAYEQY
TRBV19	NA	ASSIGTDKYGYT
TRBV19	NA	ASSISGDYDTQY
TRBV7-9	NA	ASSPSRDRGREQY
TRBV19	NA	ASNPGANFGNTIY
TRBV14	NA	ASSQDSARSDEQY